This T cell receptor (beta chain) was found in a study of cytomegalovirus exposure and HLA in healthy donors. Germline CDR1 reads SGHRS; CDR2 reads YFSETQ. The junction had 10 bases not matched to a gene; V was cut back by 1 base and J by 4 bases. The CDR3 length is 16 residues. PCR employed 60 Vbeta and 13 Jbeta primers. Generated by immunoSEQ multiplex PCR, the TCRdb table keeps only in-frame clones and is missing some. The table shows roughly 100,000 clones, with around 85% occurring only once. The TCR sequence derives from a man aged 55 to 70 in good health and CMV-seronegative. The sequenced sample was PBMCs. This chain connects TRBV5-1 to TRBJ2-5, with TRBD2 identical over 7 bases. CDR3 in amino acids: CASSLSGDPTRETQYF. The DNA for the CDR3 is TGCGCCAGCAGCTTGAGCGGGGACCCCACAAGAGAGACCCAGTACTTC.